A selection of T cell receptor beta chains follows, all from one sample in a study of beta chain features in type 1 diabetes. TCRdb's table, derived via immunoSEQ multiplex PCR, lists solely in-frame clones and lacks some. The sample carries under 300,000 clones, approximately 13% recorded once. Sequenced sample: naive CD4+ T cells from blood. The receptors shown here come from a man aged 25-40 years with type 1 diabetes. Each CDR3 is given with its conserved first and last residue. D genes are given only for firm matches. Clone size, where shown, is once, few, many, or a class for clones that have expanded.

j_call cdr3_length clone_size v_call d_call cdr3_nt cdr3_aa
TRBJ1-1 16 - TRBV19 - TGTGCCAGTAGTACTATAATCAGGGGCGTGAACACTGAAGCTTTCTTT CASSTIIRGVNTEAFF
TRBJ2-2 15 - TRBV5-4 - TGTGCCAGCAGCTCAGGCGGGGCGAACACCGGGGAGCTGTTTTTT CASSSGGANTGELFF
TRBJ2-6 16 few TRBV11-3 - TGTGCCAGCAGCCCGACCGGGGTGGCTGGGGCCAACGTCCTGACTTTC CASSPTGVAGANVLTF
TRBJ1-4 13 - TRBV2 TRBD1 TGTGCCACCGCCGGGACAGGGAGTGAAAAACTGTTTTTT CATAGTGSEKLFF
TRBJ1-5 16 - TRBV18 - TGTGCCAGCTCACCAGGCGGGGCGGGGAGCAATCAGCCCCAGCATTTT CASSPGGAGSNQPQHF
TRBJ1-2 14 - TRBV6-6 - TGTGCCAGCAGTTACTCATTTTACCCCGGGGGCTACACCTTC CASSYSFYPGGYTF
TRBJ2-3 15 few TRBV5-1 - TGCGCCAGCAGCGTGGACTCAACTAGCACAGATACGCAGTATTTT CASSVDSTSTDTQYF
TRBJ1-2 12 - TRBV4-2 - TGTGCCAGCAGCAACGCCGGGTATGGCTACACCTTC CASSNAGYGYTF
TRBJ2-5 13 few TRBV7-9 - TGTGCCAGCAGCCTAGGTCACGAGGAGACCCAGTACTTC CASSLGHEETQYF
TRBJ1-2 14 few TRBV5-1 TRBD1 TGCGCCAGCAGCTTGGAGGCAGGGGGACATGGCTACACCTTC CASSLEAGGHGYTF
TRBJ2-1 15 few TRBV6-1 - TGTGCCAGCAGAGTGACAGGAAGCTCCTACAATGAGCAGTTCTTC CASRVTGSSYNEQFF